The subject of this entry is one TCR beta chain. While infection was still active, Seattle patients were enrolled and then followed longitudinally. These data originate in a study of blood T cell repertoires in COVID-19. Study-wide context: The study drew acute and convalescent COVID-19 samples from the United States, Italy and Spain. From T cells, B-cell-depleted T cells, or PBMCs came the material, which was cDNA or gDNA.

The CDR3 runs to 16 residues. CDR1 and CDR2 (germline): SEHNR, FQNEAQ (reference sequence). Trimming stripped 0 bases from V and 0 bases from J, with 9 bases between. Authors' analysis steps: Counts of nucleated cells, estimated from reference gene primer amplification, were obtained. Assay used: immunoSEQ multiplex PCR; TCRdb lists only in-frame clones, some missing. V and J calls and clone size come straight from that table; D and trimming were deduced from the DNA. The profile shows 200,000 to 300,000 clones, around 90% of them singletons. The chain carries TRBV7-9 and TRBJ2-4; D possibly corresponds to TRBD1 (5 bases). The source of this sequence is a man aged 25 to 40 with COVID-19, enrolled during active disease. The sample was peripheral blood. The CDR3 region is CASSLARTLAKNIQYF. CDR3 DNA: TGTGCCAGCAGCTTAGCGAGGACACTAGCCAAAAACATTCAGTACTTC.